Below, 17 T cell receptor beta chains from the same sample are listed, as sequenced in a study of blood T cell repertoires in COVID-19. Only in-frame clones appear in the TCRdb table, and some are missing; sequencing was by immunoSEQ multiplex PCR. The data contain around 12,000 clones, 85% to 90% of them singletons. Sequencing was performed on peripheral blood. The receptors here all came from a woman aged 55-75 years with active COVID-19.

DNA for the CDR3: TGTGCTAGTGGTTTGTCGACTAGCGCAAGGGAGCAGTTCTTC. Translated: CASGLSTSAREQFF. The gene calls are TRBV12-5 and TRBJ2-1; 8 nucleotides match TRBD2. The CDR3 length is 14 residues. Germline V lookup: CDR1 LGHNT, CDR2 FRNRAP. The V segment lost 2 bases and the J segment 10 bases; nucleotides outside the gene matches: 7.

The CDR3 loop reads CASSLARSGMRNEQFF. Here the CDR3 DNA reads TGTGCCAGCAGCTTAGCCCGGAGCGGGATGAGAAATGAGCAGTTCTTC. This rearrangement joins TRBV11-2 to TRBJ2-1, with 7 bases fitting TRBD2. The V gene end was trimmed by 1 base and the J gene end by 7 bases; junction bases not matched to a gene: 10. CDR1 is SGHAT, CDR2 FQNNGV, per germline. The CDR3 runs 16 residues.

This clone was counted only a few times. J is TRBJ1-6 and V is TRBV28; D not certain. V lost 0 bases to trimming and J lost 3 bases, with 12 bases between them. The CDR3 sequence is 17 residues long. From germline, CDR1 is MDHEN and CDR2 SYDVKM. CDR3 nucleotide sequence: TGTGCCAGCAGTTTATGGCAGAGCACTAACTATAATTCACCCCTCCACTTT. This translates into CASSLWQSTNYNSPLHF.

This chain joins TRBV15 and TRBJ1-2; a possible D gene is TRBD1 (6 bases). The CDR3 covers 14 residues. Germline CDR1 reads LNHNV; CDR2 reads YYDKDF (reference sequence). V lost 0 bases, J lost 4 bases, and 9 bases lay in between. CDR3 DNA: TGTGCCACCAGCAGAGATACGACAGGCTATGGCTACACCTTC. Translating it yields CATSRDTTGYGYTF.

This rearrangement joins TRBV2 to TRBJ2-7, with TRBD2 as a possible D gene (7 bases). Germline CDR1 reads SNHLY; CDR2 reads FYNNEI. The CDR3 has 14 amino acids. The V end was cut by 7 bases, the J end by 6 bases, with 19 bases between. This CDR3 is CASTPGEGVGEQYF. CDR3 DNA sequence: TGTGCCAGCACCCCAGGGGAGGGTGTGGGCGAGCAGTACTTC.

The J gene is TRBJ2-5, the V gene TRBV5-4; maybe TRBD1 (6 bases). The CDR3 covers 15 residues. V dropped 3 bases and J dropped 3 bases, with 15 bases sitting between them. The germline gives CDR1 SGHNT, CDR2 YYREEE (reference sequence). As DNA, the CDR3 is TGTGCCAGCAGCTGGACAGTTTCAAGCGAAGAGACCCAGTACTTC. Its protein product is CASSWTVSSEETQYF.

The chain couples TRBV21-1 to TRBJ2-2; TRBD2, the D gene given by the table, was not confirmed from the DNA. TRBV21-1 has pseudogene status. The CDR3 sequence is 15 residues long. Here the CDR3 DNA reads TGTGCCAGCAGCAAATCCTCCACGGAGGGGGGGGAGCTGTTTTTT. Translated: CASSKSSTEGGELFF.

V gene TRBV15 combines with J gene TRBJ2-5; TRBD2 matches 8 bases. The CDR3 has 16 amino acids. Germline CDR1 is LNHNV and CDR2 is YYDKDF (reference sequence). After removal of 1 base from V and 2 bases from J, the junction contained 6 bases not matched to a gene. In DNA, the CDR3 is TGTGCCACCAGCAGAGGTTCTAGCGGGTTACAAGAGACCCAGTACTTC. Its translation is CATSRGSSGLQETQYF.

The genes are TRBV9 and TRBJ2-1, with 8 bases matching TRBD2. Germline values: CDR1 SGDLS, CDR2 YYNGEE. The CDR3 is 14 residues long. V lost 3 bases and J lost 4; bases outside the gene matches: 3. The CDR3 protein is CASSGTSGYNEQFF. CDR3 coding DNA: TGTGCCAGCAGCGGAACTAGCGGTTACAATGAGCAGTTCTTC.

This clone was picked up one time. This rearrangement joins TRBV12-3 or TRBV12-4 to TRBJ1-2; D ambiguous. The CDR3 covers 13 residues. The germline V and J ends were trimmed by 7 bases and 6 bases, with 15 bases remaining between them. The CDR3 bases are TGTGCCAGCACCGTACCAGAGGCGGATGGCTACACCTTC. Translation gives CASTVPEADGYTF.

The chain combines TRBV25-1 with TRBJ1-2, with 10 bases identical to TRBD1. Trimming cost V 1 base and J 4 bases; bases outside gene matches: 9. The germline gives CDR1 MGHDK, CDR2 SYGVNS. The length of the CDR3 is 17 residues. CDR3 protein: CASSESRTGGLVYGYTF. CDR3 bases: TGTGCCAGCAGTGAATCACGGACAGGGGGGCTAGTCTATGGCTACACCTTC.

The chain links TRBV2 to TRBJ2-2; 7 bases match TRBD2. The V and J ends lost 7 bases and 6 bases, in that order; junction bases with no gene match: 8. Germline CDR1 is SNHLY and CDR2 is FYNNEI. The CDR3 totals 14 residues. The CDR3 loop reads CASKFTLAPGELFF. The CDR3, as DNA: TGTGCCAGCAAGTTTACACTAGCGCCCGGGGAGCTGTTTTTT.

The chain recombines TRBV19 with TRBJ2-1; 8 nucleotides agree with TRBD2. The CDR3 covers 15 residues. Germline CDR1 LNHDA, CDR2 SQIVND (reference sequence). Losses at the gene ends were 5 bases for V and 4 bases for J; bases not matched to a gene: 7. The CDR3 is CASSQGSGVYNEQFF. The CDR3 DNA reads as TGTGCCAGTAGTCAGGGTAGCGGGGTTTACAATGAGCAGTTCTTC.

The rearrangement uses TRBV12-3 or TRBV12-4 and TRBJ1-1, with 7 bases matching TRBD1. The CDR3 is 13 amino acids. Trimming took 6 bases from V and 6 from J; bases not matched to a gene: 7. The CDR3 DNA is TGTGCCAGCAGCTTGACAGGGCCCGCTGAAGCTTTCTTT. Translation: CASSLTGPAEAFF.

The chain is built from TRBV5-1 and TRBJ2-3; 8 bases are shared with TRBD2. J was trimmed by 1 base and V by 3 bases; bases with no gene match: 4. This CDR3 has 15 amino acids. CDR1 SGHRS and CDR2 YFSETQ come from the germline V gene. The chain's CDR3 is CASSSGGAGTDTQYF. The CDR3 coding sequence is TGCGCCAGCAGCTCCGGGGGGGCAGGCACAGATACGCAGTATTTT.

This rearrangement joins TRBV27 to TRBJ2-2; D perhaps matches TRBD2 (5 bases). V was clipped by 10 bases and J by 5 bases, with 20 bases between them. There are 15 residues in the CDR3. Germline V gene sequence: CDR1 MNHEY, CDR2 SMNVEV (reference sequence). The chain's CDR3 is CATREEGVVTGELFF. CDR3 nucleotide sequence: TGTGCCACCAGAGAAGAGGGAGTGGTAACCGGGGAGCTGTTTTTT.

This clone has only one observation. The rearrangement uses TRBV19 and TRBJ2-2; 7 bases agree with TRBD1. Per germline, CDR1 LNHDA and CDR2 SQIVND (reference sequence). After removal of 7 bases from V and 3 bases from J, the junction contained 5 bases not matched to a gene. This CDR3 has 14 amino acids. The CDR3 nucleotides read TGTGCCAGTATAAGGACAGGTGACACCGGGGAGCTGTTTTTT. Translating gives CASIRTGDTGELFF.